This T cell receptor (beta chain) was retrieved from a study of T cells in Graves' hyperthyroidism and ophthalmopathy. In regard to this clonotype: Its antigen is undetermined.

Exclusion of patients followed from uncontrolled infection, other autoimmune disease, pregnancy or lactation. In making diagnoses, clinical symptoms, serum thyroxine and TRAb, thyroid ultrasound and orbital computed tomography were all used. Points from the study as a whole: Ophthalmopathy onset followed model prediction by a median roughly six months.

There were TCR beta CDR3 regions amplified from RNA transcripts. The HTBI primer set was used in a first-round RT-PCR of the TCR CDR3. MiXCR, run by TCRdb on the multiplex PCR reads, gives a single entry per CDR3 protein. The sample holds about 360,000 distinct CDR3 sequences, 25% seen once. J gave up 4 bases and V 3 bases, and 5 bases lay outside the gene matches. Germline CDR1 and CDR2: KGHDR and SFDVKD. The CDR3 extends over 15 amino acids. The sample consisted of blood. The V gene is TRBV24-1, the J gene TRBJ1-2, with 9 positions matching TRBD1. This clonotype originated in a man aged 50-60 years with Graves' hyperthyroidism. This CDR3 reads CATSDPGTGLYGYTF. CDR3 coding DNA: TGTGCCACCAGTGATCCTGGGACAGGGCTCTATGGCTACACCTTC.